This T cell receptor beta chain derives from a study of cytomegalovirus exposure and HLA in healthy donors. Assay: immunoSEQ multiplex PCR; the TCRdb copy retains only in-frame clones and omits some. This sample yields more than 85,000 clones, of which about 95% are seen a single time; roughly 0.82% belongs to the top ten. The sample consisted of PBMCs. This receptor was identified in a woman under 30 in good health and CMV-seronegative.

Written as DNA, the CDR3 is TGTGCCAGCAGCGAATTTACAGGGGAAGAGACCCAGTACTTC. This translates into CASSEFTGEETQYF. The chain joins TRBV7-8 to TRBJ2-5; TRBD1 agrees at 7 bases. Trimming at V came to 5 bases and at J to 3 bases, leaving 6 bases not matched to a gene. The CDR3 loop spans 14 amino acids. The germline V gene encodes CDR1 SGHVS and CDR2 FQNEAQ.